This record covers a single TCR beta chain. These data originate in a study of blood T cell repertoires in COVID-19. TCRdb keeps only in-frame clones here, not all; method: immunoSEQ multiplex PCR. The table has around 79,000 clones, about nine tenths seen once; the top ten hold approximately 10%. V gave up 4 bases and J gave up 8 bases, with 12 bases separating them. CDR1 is SGHRS, CDR2 YFSETQ, per germline. The CDR3 is made up of 12 amino acids. This chain links TRBV5-1 with TRBJ1-2; D might be TRBD1 (5 bases). The sequence was collected from a human donor in a cohort sampled during active COVID-19. Sequencing input: peripheral blood. CDR3 nucleotides: TGCGCCAGCAGCGGCAGGGTGGAGGGCTACACCTTC. Amino acid sequence: CASSGRVEGYTF.